The following is a T cell receptor (beta chain) sequence with its context. What it recognizes is unknown. The germline CDR1 and CDR2 sequences are MDHEN and SYDVKM. Trimming shortened V by 10 bases and J by 7 bases, and 14 bases separated the two germline ends. The CDR3 totals 13 residues. Reverse transcription of all isolated RNA meant that expressed TCRB transcripts were sequenced. TCRdb keeps only in-frame clones here, not all; method: immunoSEQ multiplex PCR. The sample consists of hundreds of thousands of clones, over 12% of them appearing once. This sample was taken from a study of beta chain features in type 1 diabetes. Looking at the study overall: Healthy donors and patients had similar age, gender and cell yields.

Points from the study as a whole: TCRB CDR3s from Type 1 diabetes patients were moderately but significantly shorter in all four CD4+ subsets.

Populations obtained by sorting all exceeded 95% purity. The sequence was collected from a man in his late teens or twenties with type 1 diabetes. V gene TRBV28 combines with J gene TRBJ1-6, with a tentative D call TRBD1 (6 bases). Sequencing used naive CD4+ T cells from blood. The CDR3 DNA reads as TGTGCCACAATTGGGACAATAAATTCACCCCTCCACTTT. It codes for CATIGTINSPLHF. The whole variable domain, filled in from reference TRBV28 and TRBJ1-6, reads DVKVTQSSRYLVKRTGEKVFLECVQDMDHENMFWYRQDPGLGLRLIYFSYDVKMKEKGDIPEGYSVSREKKERFSLILESASTNQTSMYLCATIGTINSPLHFGNGTRLTVT.